One sample yielded the 23 T cell receptor beta chains listed below, sequenced in a study of blood T cell repertoires in COVID-19. Clones were read by immunoSEQ multiplex PCR, and TCRdb kept only the in-frame ones, dropping some. The sample shows about 49,000 clones, more than 85% of them seen only once. Sequenced sample: peripheral blood. The origin of the receptors is a man in his forties or fifties with active COVID-19.

This rearrangement joins TRBV30 to TRBJ2-6, with TRBD1 matching over 7 bases. The CDR3 totals 16 residues. The V gene's germline CDR1 is GTSNPN and CDR2 SVGIG (reference sequence). After removal of 2 bases from V and 0 bases from J, the junction contained 4 bases not matched to a gene. The CDR3 DNA sequence: TGTGCCTGGAGTACCTACAGGGGCTCTGGGGCCAACGTCCTGACTTTC. This gives the protein CAWSTYRGSGANVLTF.

This clone showed up just a few times. The rearrangement uses TRBV20-1 and TRBJ2-7; D gene uncertain. The CDR3 is 11 amino acids. Per germline, CDR1 DFQATT and CDR2 SNEGSKA (reference sequence). Trimming left V 0 bases short and J 7 bases short, with 7 bases between. The CDR3 coding sequence is TGCAGTGCTAGAGAACCACTGGAGCAGTACTTC. This encodes CSAREPLEQYF.

The chain is built from TRBV27 and TRBJ2-1; D might be TRBD2 (5 bases). Per germline, CDR1 MNHEY and CDR2 SMNVEV (reference sequence). Deletions cut 3 bases from V and 3 bases from J, with 12 bases between. This CDR3 region has 15 residues. DNA of the CDR3: TGTGCCAGCAGTTTGATCGGGGTCCTCTACAATGAGCAGTTCTTC. Translated, it gives CASSLIGVLYNEQFF.

This clone was seen once. The V and J genes are TRBV19 and TRBJ2-7; 8 bases match TRBD2. V shed 5 bases and J 2 bases; nucleotides not matched to a gene: 11. Germline V CDR1 and CDR2: LNHDA, SQIVND (reference sequence). CDR3 length: 16 amino acids. The CDR3 loop is CASSPGLALPPYEQYF. The CDR3, as DNA: TGTGCCAGTAGTCCCGGACTAGCCTTGCCCCCCTACGAGCAGTACTTC.

The chain carries TRBV28 and TRBJ1-4, with TRBD1 matching over 7 bases. J lost 0 bases, V lost 6 bases, and 10 bases had no gene match. The CDR3 is made up of 17 amino acids. Germline CDR1 MDHEN, CDR2 SYDVKM. The CDR3 DNA sequence: TGTGCCAGCAGCCTGACAGGGTCATTGGCAACTAATGAAAAACTGTTTTTT. Its translation: CASSLTGSLATNEKLFF.

The genes are TRBV2 and TRBJ2-1; TRBD2 is a possible D gene (6 bases). This CDR3 has 12 residues. The V end lost 6 bases, the J end lost 9 bases, and 12 bases lay between the germline ends. In germline, CDR1 is SNHLY, CDR2 FYNNEI. The CDR3 spells CASSPRRGEQFF. The CDR3 DNA sequence: TGTGCCAGCAGCCCCCGGAGGGGTGAGCAGTTCTTC.

V and J are TRBV5-4 and TRBJ2-7; D perhaps matches TRBD1 (8 bases). The CDR3 length is 15 residues. CDR1 is SGHNT and CDR2 is YYREEE in the germline V gene (reference sequence). The ends were cut back, 4 bases at V and 8 bases at J, with 22 bases in the middle. CDR3 nucleotides: TGTGCCAGCAGCGCCTTACAGGGGGGGAGTTCGCAGCAGTACTTC. Protein sequence: CASSALQGGSSQQYF.

The chain carries TRBV27 and TRBJ1-3, with D possibly being TRBD1 (5 bases). Germline values: CDR1 MNHEY, CDR2 SMNVEV (reference sequence). This CDR3 contains 16 residues. Trimming removed 5 bases at V and 0 bases at J, with 14 bases between. The CDR3 sequence is CASSPRVRVSGNTIYF. CDR3 nucleotide sequence: TGTGCCAGCAGTCCCCGGGTCAGGGTCTCTGGAAACACCATATATTTT.

This chain links TRBV4-1 with TRBJ2-3; 10 nucleotides line up with TRBD2. The V gene end was trimmed by 0 bases and the J gene end by 5 bases; junction bases not matched to a gene: 5. This CDR3 is built from 16 residues. The germline V gene encodes CDR1 MGHRA and CDR2 YSYEKL. This CDR3 reads CASSQDLAGVEDTQYF. The DNA of the CDR3 is TGCGCCAGCAGCCAAGATCTAGCGGGAGTGGAAGATACGCAGTATTTT.

The genes are TRBV19 and TRBJ1-1; D is unresolved. Trimming left V 5 bases short and J 10 bases short, with 17 bases between. CDR1 is LNHDA and CDR2 is SQIVND in the germline V gene (reference sequence). The CDR3 has 13 amino acids. CDR3 DNA sequence: TGTGCCAGTAGTGGCTCGGAACTCAGGCCAGCTTTCTTT. Its protein product is CASSGSELRPAFF.

The V call is TRBV21-1, the J call TRBJ1-5; TRBD1 was called by the table and not checked on the DNA. TRBV21-1 is marked as a pseudogene. The CDR3 contains 19 residues. CDR3 in amino acids: CASSKAGSGRAPHNQPQHF. The CDR3, as DNA: TGTGCCAGCAGCAAAGCGGGGTCGGGCAGGGCCCCACACAATCAGCCCCAGCATTTT.

V gene TRBV9 combines with J gene TRBJ2-6; the match to TRBD1 covers 9 bases. This CDR3 spans 19 amino acids. V was clipped by 4 bases and J by 5 bases; unmatched bases: 16. The germline gives CDR1 SGDLS, CDR2 YYNGEE. CDR3: CASSFNDGTGIGRANVLTF. The CDR3 DNA reads TGTGCCAGCAGCTTTAACGATGGGACAGGGATAGGGAGGGCCAACGTCCTGACTTTC.

Only a few counts were recorded for this clone. The rearrangement joins TRBV27 to TRBJ2-7; TRBD2 matches 7 bases. This CDR3 has 15 residues. Germline values: CDR1 MNHEY, CDR2 SMNVEV (reference sequence). Germline trimming cut 5 bases from V and 0 bases from J; bases unmatched to any gene: 7. CDR3 in amino acids: CASSTRGGSSYEQYF. CDR3 sequence (DNA): TGTGCCAGCAGTACCCGAGGCGGGAGCTCCTACGAGCAGTACTTC.

The rearrangement uses TRBV12-5 and TRBJ1-1, with D possibly being TRBD1 (6 bases). The germline CDR1 and CDR2 sequences are LGHNT and FRNRAP. V lost 2 bases and J 8 bases, leaving 12 bases between the germline ends. This CDR3 is 13 amino acids long. The CDR3 bases are TGTGCTAGTGGTTTGTTCGGGACATACGAAGCTTTCTTT. This codes for CASGLFGTYEAFF.

The J gene is TRBJ1-2, the V gene TRBV6-5; tentative D call: TRBD1 (5 bases). Germline values: CDR1 MNHEY, CDR2 SVGAGI. The CDR3 runs 14 residues. The V end lost 6 bases, the J end lost 5 bases, and 16 bases lay between the germline ends. CDR3 nucleotide sequence: TGTGCCAGCAGAGGCATGGAGGGACGATATGGCTACACCTTC. Translating gives CASRGMEGRYGYTF.

The chain employs TRBV30 and TRBJ2-3; 8 bases agree with TRBD2. The V and J ends lost 3 bases and 6 bases, in that order; junction bases with no gene match: 8. Germline V lookup: CDR1 GTSNPN, CDR2 SVGIG (reference sequence). The CDR3 is 14 amino acids. The CDR3 DNA reads as TGTGCCTGGAGGATTAGCGGGACGAGGGATACGCAGTATTTT. This translates into CAWRISGTRDTQYF. The entire variable domain, with the rest obtained from reference TRBV30 and TRBJ2-3, is as follows: SQTIHQWPATLVQPVGSPLSLECTVEGTSNPNLYWYRQAAGRGLQLLFYSVGIGQISSEVPQNLSASRPQDRQFILSSKKLLLSDSGFYLCAWRISGTRDTQYFGPGTRLTVL.

This chain connects TRBV5-1 to TRBJ1-3; 7 bases match TRBD1. V was clipped by 0 bases and J by 4 bases; unmatched bases: 10. Per the germline V gene, CDR1 is SGHRS and CDR2 is YFSETQ. This CDR3 is built from 17 residues. Here the CDR3 DNA reads TGCGCCAGCAGCTTGGGGTCCATCCGGGACAGCGGAAACACCATATATTTT. It codes for CASSLGSIRDSGNTIYF.

The gene calls are TRBV7-9 and TRBJ2-7; a weak D match, TRBD1 (6 bases). Germline V gives CDR1 SEHNR, CDR2 FQNEAQ (reference sequence). The CDR3 covers 15 residues. The V end was cut by 1 base, the J end by 5 bases, with 15 bases between. The CDR3: CASSLEGPRGDEQYF. CDR3 DNA: TGTGCCAGCAGCTTAGAGGGCCCCAGGGGCGACGAGCAGTACTTC. Supplemented by reference TRBV7-9 and TRBJ2-7, the full variable domain reads DTGVSQNPRHKITKRGQNVTFRCDPISEHNRLYWYRQTLGQGPEFLTYFQNEAQLEKSRLLSDRFSAERPKGSFSTLEIQRTEQGDSAMYLCASSLEGPRGDEQYFGPGTRLTVT.

The rearrangement uses TRBV29-1 and TRBJ1-1; D possibly corresponds to TRBD1 (5 bases). The CDR3 extends over 13 amino acids. Germline assignment: CDR1 SQVTM and CDR2 ANQGSEA. The germline V and J ends were trimmed by 7 bases and 2 bases, with 14 bases remaining between them. The CDR3 spells CSESQGANTEAFF. The CDR3 DNA follows: TGCAGCGAAAGCCAGGGCGCCAACACTGAAGCTTTCTTT.

The V call is TRBV7-9, the J call TRBJ1-6, with a weak D call TRBD1 (6 bases). V shed 5 bases and J shed 6 bases, with 14 bases lying between them. Per the germline V gene, CDR1 is SEHNR and CDR2 is FQNEAQ (reference sequence). The CDR3 contains 15 residues. CDR3 protein: CASSPQGRANSPLHF. CDR3 DNA sequence: TGTGCCAGCAGCCCCCAGGGGCGCGCTAATTCACCCCTCCACTTT.

The chain joins TRBV27 to TRBJ2-7, with 8 positions matching TRBD2. Germline V gene sequence: CDR1 MNHEY, CDR2 SMNVEV (reference sequence). The trim removed 5 bases at V and 0 bases at J, leaving 3 bases unmatched. This CDR3 has 14 amino acids. In DNA, the CDR3 is TGTGCCAGCAGTATAGCGGGACCCTCCTACGAGCAGTACTTC. Its protein is CASSIAGPSYEQYF.

The V gene is TRBV24-1, the J gene TRBJ2-6; 7 bases match TRBD1. The CDR3 loop spans 18 amino acids. V was pared by 3 bases and J by 0 bases, with 7 bases of the junction left unmatched. Per the germline V gene, CDR1 is KGHDR and CDR2 is SFDVKD. The CDR3 reads CATSDTTGQSSGANVLTF. The CDR3, as DNA: TGTGCCACCAGTGATACCACGGGACAGAGCTCTGGGGCCAACGTCCTGACTTTC.

The V and J genes are TRBV7-3 and TRBJ1-1; 7 nucleotides agree with TRBD1. The V gene end was trimmed by 0 bases and the J gene end by 5 bases; junction bases not matched to a gene: 3. The CDR3 runs to 14 residues. Per germline, CDR1 SGHTA and CDR2 FQGTGA. The CDR3: CASSLTNRGTEAFF. DNA for the CDR3: TGTGCCAGCAGCTTAACGAACAGGGGAACTGAAGCTTTCTTT.